The 11 T cell receptor beta chains in this list originate from one sample, sequenced in a study of beta chain features in type 1 diabetes. Findings and caveats of the study: People with Type 1 diabetes carried modestly yet significantly shorter TCRB CDR3s in all four CD4+ subsets.

These receptors lack a known antigen. Expressed TCRB transcripts got sequenced, as all isolated RNA was reverse transcribed. Only in-frame clones appear in the TCRdb table, and some are missing; sequencing was by immunoSEQ multiplex PCR. The data show about 180,000 clones, approximately 7.8% seen once. Sequenced sample: central memory CD4+ T cells from blood. The receptor source for this set is a middle-aged woman with type 1 diabetes.

The rearrangement uses TRBV7-2 and TRBJ2-7; D call uncertain. The CDR3 has 12 amino acids. Germline CDR1 and CDR2: SGHTA and FQGNSA. V lost 1 base to trimming and J lost 2 bases, with 3 bases between them. In DNA form, the CDR3 reads TGTGCCAGCAGCTTAGGAGCCTACGAGCAGTACTTC. Translation gives CASSLGAYEQYF.

This clone was picked up a small number of times. The rearrangement uses TRBV28 and TRBJ1-6, with D perhaps matching TRBD1 (5 bases). The CDR3 runs to 14 residues. Germline V CDR1 and CDR2: MDHEN, SYDVKM. Trimming removed 10 bases at V and 8 bases at J, with 18 bases between. The DNA for the CDR3 is TGTGCCATCTCAGGGCCACGAACCGATTCACCCCTCCACTTT. Translation gives CAISGPRTDSPLHF.

The chain has TRBV7-9 and TRBJ2-3; 8 positions agree with TRBD1. This CDR3 region has 15 residues. Losses at the gene ends were 5 bases for V and 1 base for J; bases not matched to a gene: 5. Germline assignment: CDR1 SEHNR and CDR2 FQNEAQ (reference sequence). CDR3 in amino acids: CASSTGQGRTDTQYF. CDR3 nucleotide sequence: TGTGCCAGCAGCACAGGACAGGGCCGCACAGATACGCAGTATTTT.

This clone was seen a handful of times. The chain carries TRBV7-2 and TRBJ2-7, with 7 positions matching TRBD1. V dropped 1 base and J dropped 5; count of bases not matched to a gene: 2. CDR1 is SGHTA, CDR2 FQGNSA, per germline. The CDR3 loop spans 13 amino acids. CDR3 region: CASSLVGGNEQYF. For the CDR3, the DNA is TGTGCCAGCAGCTTAGTAGGGGGCAACGAGCAGTACTTC.

This clone was recorded many times. The V gene is TRBV5-4, the J gene TRBJ2-7; TRBD1 aligns across 9 bases. The CDR3 has 13 residues. The germline V gene has CDR1 SGHNT and CDR2 YYREEE (reference sequence). V was pared by 10 bases and J by 4 bases, with 9 bases of the junction left unmatched. The chain's CDR3 is CASKGQGRYEQYF. The DNA of the CDR3 is TGTGCCTCAAAAGGACAGGGGCGGTACGAGCAGTACTTC.

About this clone itself: Other DNA sequences from this sample encode an identical CDR3 as well. The chain employs TRBV28 and TRBJ1-1; D not certain. This CDR3 comprises 13 residues. Trimming took 6 bases from V and 1 from J, leaving 9 bases between them. The germline CDR1 and CDR2 sequences are MDHEN and SYDVKM. The CDR3 here is CASSPTANTEAFF. CDR3 bases: TGTGCCAGCAGCCCCACAGCGAACACTGAAGCTTTCTTT.

This chain links TRBV2 with TRBJ2-3; D ambiguous. The CDR3 sequence is 13 residues long. CDR1 is SNHLY and CDR2 is FYNNEI in the germline V gene. V was clipped by 6 bases and J by 3 bases, with 10 bases between them. The CDR3 sequence is CASSTDKTDTQYF. The DNA of the CDR3 is TGTGCCAGCAGCACCGACAAAACAGATACGCAGTATTTT.

This clone was picked up a small number of times. The chain is built from TRBV7-2 and TRBJ2-5, with 11 bases identical to TRBD1. This CDR3 contains 16 residues. Germline CDR1 SGHTA, CDR2 FQGNSA. The V gene end was trimmed by 3 bases and the J gene end by 5 bases; junction bases not matched to a gene: 8. As DNA, the CDR3 is TGTGCCAGCAGCTTGGGACTGCGGGACAGGGGGGAGACCCAGTACTTC. It codes for CASSLGLRDRGETQYF.

This chain connects TRBV5-6 to TRBJ2-7, with TRBD2 as a possible D gene (5 bases). The CDR3 is made up of 12 amino acids. Germline V gene sequence: CDR1 SGHDT, CDR2 YYEEEE. Between the trimmed V and J ends, which lost 2 bases and 7 bases, there was a span of 10 bases. CDR3 sequence reads: CASSFSTGEQYF. CDR3 sequence (DNA): TGTGCCAGCAGCTTTTCCACGGGAGAGCAGTACTTC.

This clone was seen only a few times. The gene calls are TRBV7-9 and TRBJ1-4, with D perhaps matching TRBD1 (6 bases). This CDR3 spans 13 amino acids. V was cut by 4 bases and J by 7 bases, with 10 bases left in between. CDR1 SEHNR and CDR2 FQNEAQ come from the germline V gene (reference sequence). Written as DNA, the CDR3 is TGTGCCAGCAGCTGGGCAGGGGCTGAAAAACTGTTTTTT. This encodes CASSWAGAEKLFF.

This clone has just a few counts. The chain uses TRBV5-4 and TRBJ2-1; 7 positions agree with TRBD2. V shed 4 bases and J 6 bases; nucleotides not matched to a gene: 19. CDR1 and CDR2 (germline): SGHNT, YYREEE (reference sequence). The CDR3 runs to 18 residues. The CDR3 loop is CASSRGGAAGMGTNEQFF. The CDR3 coding sequence is TGTGCCAGCAGCCGGGGAGGGGCGGCGGGGATGGGGACCAATGAGCAGTTCTTC.